These 7 T cell receptor beta chains came from one sample sequenced in a study of post-analysis software for immune sequencing data. The study's findings and limits: Included in a set of several TRBV segments more frequent in patients than controls were TRBV5-6, TRBV5-1 and TRBV20-1.

Sequencing libraries made from TCR beta cDNA carried unique molecular identifiers. Each CDR3 protein is one row after TCRdb ran MiXCR on the PCR reads. The data contain 600,000 to 750,000 distinct CDR3 sequences, around 64% of them singletons. The antigens of these receptors remain unknown. Sequencing was done on a sample of blood. These receptor sequences come from a girl aged 2-10 years with multiple sclerosis.

The chain is built from TRBV6-1 and TRBJ2-3, with D perhaps TRBD2 (5 bases). Germline V CDR1 and CDR2: MNHNS, SASEGT. V gave up 1 base and J gave up 2 bases, with 7 bases separating them. The CDR3 is made up of 14 amino acids. The CDR3 coding sequence is TGTGCCAGCAGTGAAGGGACTCCCACAGATACGCAGTATTTT. Protein sequence: CASSEGTPTDTQYF.

This clonotype was seen more than once but under ten times. The chain joins TRBV9 to TRBJ2-1, with 8 positions matching TRBD2. Looked up from germline, CDR1 is SGDLS and CDR2 is YYNGEE. The CDR3 is made up of 14 amino acids. The trim removed 0 bases at V and 4 bases at J, leaving 0 bases unmatched. The CDR3 nucleotides are TGTGCCAGCAGCGTAGCTAGCGGGTACAATGAGCAGTTCTTC. Translated, it gives CASSVASGYNEQFF.

The rearrangement links TRBV29-1 to TRBJ2-5, with a possible D match to TRBD1 (5 bases). The CDR3 totals 16 residues. Trimming removed 1 base at V and 1 base at J, with 16 bases between. The germline V gene has CDR1 SQVTM and CDR2 ANQGSEA. Here the CDR3 reads CSVEGADSPLQETQYF. CDR3 coding DNA: TGCAGCGTTGAAGGGGCCGACAGCCCACTCCAAGAGACCCAGTACTTC. Together with reference TRBV29-1 and TRBJ2-5, the CDR3 gives the full variable domain: SAVISQKPSRDICQRGTSLTIQCQVDSQVTMMFWYRQQPGQSLTLIATANQGSEATYESGFVIDKFPISRPNLTFSTLTVSNMSPEDSSIYLCSVEGADSPLQETQYFGPGTRLLVL.

The J gene is TRBJ2-3, the V gene TRBV15, with a tentative D call TRBD2 (7 bases). The CDR3 length is 13 residues. From germline, CDR1 is LNHNV and CDR2 YYDKDF (reference sequence). Trimming shortened V by 0 bases and J by 8 bases, and 9 bases separated the two germline ends. CDR3 DNA: TGTGCCACCAGCAGAGATGGGGGGGCTACGCAGTATTTT. It yields the protein CATSRDGGATQYF.

This chain connects TRBV5-1 to TRBJ1-2; no reliable D call. The CDR3 spans 13 residues. CDR1 is SGHRS and CDR2 is YFSETQ in the germline V gene. The germline V and J ends were trimmed by 2 bases and 6 bases, with 11 bases remaining between them. As DNA, the CDR3 is TGCGCCAGCAGCTTCGACAAGGACCATGGCTACACCTTC. Its translation: CASSFDKDHGYTF.

As for this clonotype: A junction boundary mismatches the germline segment, possibly from a read error. J is TRBJ2-3 and V is TRBV7-8, with TRBD2 identical over 7 bases. The length of the CDR3 is 16 residues. Germline values: CDR1 SGHVS, CDR2 FQNEAQ. The DNA of the CDR3 is TGTGCCAGCAACTTAGTAACGGGAGGAGAAACAGATACGCAGTATTTT. Protein: CASNLVTGGETDTQYF.

V gene TRBV10-3 combines with J gene TRBJ1-2, with D uncertain. Trimming removed 0 bases from V and 7 bases from J, with 9 bases in between. The CDR3 loop spans 13 amino acids. Per germline, CDR1 ENHRY and CDR2 SYGVKD. The CDR3 DNA sequence: TGTGCCATCAGTGAGTCTCCGGGGTTTGGCTACACCTTC. It is translated as CAISESPGFGYTF.